This TCR beta chain was identified in a study of identifying expanded T cells in peripheral blood (dated by TCRdb to between 2018 and 2021). Background for the entire study: Separate aliquots of the same genomic DNA pool were sequenced to produce technical replicates, and four replicates were compared in pairs.

The immunoSEQ Assay, which relies on bias-controlled multiplex PCR amplification of genomic DNA, was used to profile TCRbeta CDR3 regions. Processing in the source paper ran as follows. To quantify the absolute abundance of each unique TCRbeta CDR3 region, the sequences were collapsed and filtered. Two models were used to test differential abundance: a binomial model (Fisher-equivalent) and a beta-binomial model that adds time-dependent variance fitted from healthy donors. Any clone with fewer than 5 combined templates was excluded, and a clone was called differentially abundant if its Benjamini-Hochberg FDR was below 0.01. Beta-binomial variance was modeled as a function of total template count across the two samples using the form v = (b*log(k)+a)^2. TCRdb retrieved this table from immuneACCESS and kept in-frame rearrangements only. Not all clones are present; in checked studies, unresolved V genes account for under half, and no reason is known for the remainder. The V and J calls and the clone size are those of that table, but D and trimming were determined from the DNA. For this sample the table gives approximately 58,000 clones, of which around 86% were detected only once. Roughly a sixth of the sample lies in the top ten.

Points the paper makes about the study in general: Approximately 1.2 differentially abundant clones were flagged by the binomial model between technical replicates, whereas about 17 and 20 were flagged over around two weeks and four weeks, respectively. The authors expected that biological variance in healthy repertoires might rise further over much longer intervals, such as months to years. Variance in clone template counts between approximately two-week samples significantly increased with total template count across all healthy donors. Both the number of clones called differentially abundant and the false-positive rate were significantly reduced by the beta-binomial model across all healthy-donor time intervals.

Details on this clone: No antigen is known for it. Base qualities are not recorded, but no much larger clone differs from it by a single base.

The CDR3 runs 18 residues from the cysteine to the phenylalanine. The kept DNA is CDR3 alone, 54 bases in frame from the first base. V and J are trimmed by 3 bases and 9 bases, and the gene matches miss 19 bases of the junction. In the germline V gene, CDR1 corresponds to MGHDK and CDR2 to SYGVNS. During the collection period, no immune events, such as infections, were documented for the healthy donors. Time-dependent variance in a beta-binomial model of T-cell clone differential abundance was calibrated using healthy-donor blood repertoires as a training cohort. The training cohort was composed of around ten healthy donors, 3 female and 7 male. On average the donors were around 39 years old, and their ages spanned about 29 to 65 years. Whole blood from each healthy donor was obtained from a commercial supplier and was collected at three time points around two weeks apart. Genomic DNA was extracted from unsorted whole blood for immunosequencing.

The V gene is TRBV25-1 and the J gene is TRBJ2-1, and TRBD2 matches 8 of the central bases. The clonotype originates from a person aged 18 to 75 in good health. The specimen sequenced was blood. The CDR3 amino acid sequence is: CASSDENTAGVDRGEQFF. The sequenced DNA: TGTGCCAGCAGTGATGAGAATACAGCGGGAGTAGACCGCGGTGAGCAGTTCTTC. Where the CDR3 stops, the reference TRBV25-1 and TRBJ2-1 genes take over; the full variable domain is EADIYQTPRYLVIGTGKKITLECSQTMGHDKMYWYQQDPGMELHLIHYSYGVNSTEKGDLSSESTVSRIRTEHFPLTLESARPSHTSQYLCASSDENTAGVDRGEQFFGPGTRLTVL.